The sequence of this T cell receptor (beta chain) was determined in a study of chemoradiotherapy in HPV16-positive cancers. The assay was immunoSEQ multiplex PCR, and TCRdb's table has in-frame clones only and misses some. The sample includes about 9,700 clones, roughly nine tenths of them seen just once. Germline loops: CDR1 SNHLY, CDR2 FYNNEI. This CDR3 region has 10 residues. Trimming pared 6 bases from V and 8 bases from J, leaving 6 bases between. V is TRBV2 and J is TRBJ2-3; D unresolved. The source of this sequence is a human donor with HPV-associated anogenital cancer. Sequenced material: blood, taken from a patient who underwent chemoradiotherapy. The CDR3 bases are TGTGCCAGCAGAGGGCGTACGCAGTATTTT. Protein sequence: CASRGRTQYF.